Below are 14 T cell receptor beta chains sequenced from a single sample in a study of Ad26.COV2.S vaccination and SARS-CoV-2 variants. Treatment of the sample: roughly 19 received Ad26.COV2.S at low or high dose, single or two shots; several received placebo; per-sample allocation not given. Sampling happened 63 days after the first vaccine or placebo injection. Profiled with immunoSEQ multiplex PCR; TCRdb holds only in-frame clones, not every one. This sample has 350,000 to 400,000 clones, with 75% to 90% found just once. The starting material was peripheral blood, obtained in a trial of Ad26.COV2.S vaccine versus placebo. These receptors were collected from a person aged 18-65 years who received the Ad26.COV2.S COVID-19 vaccine or a placebo.

The V gene is TRBV18, the J gene TRBJ2-5; D gene uncertain. The CDR3 consists of 15 residues. Trimming took off 5 bases at V and 2 bases at J, with 15 bases between the two ends. CDR1 is KGHSH, CDR2 LQKENI, per germline. The CDR3 DNA reads TGTGCCAGCTCATCCCAGACAATACCACAAGAGACCCAGTACTTC. Translation gives CASSSQTIPQETQYF. The whole variable domain, filled in from reference TRBV18 and TRBJ2-5, reads NAGVMQNPRHLVRRRGQEARLRCSPMKGHSHVYWYRQLPEEGLKFMVYLQKENIIDESGMPKERFSAEFPKEGPSILRIQQVVRGDSAAYFCASSSQTIPQETQYFGPGTRLLVL.

The V and J genes are TRBV10-1 and TRBJ2-1; TRBD1 aligns across 7 bases. This CDR3 has 12 residues. After removal of 7 bases from V and 7 bases from J, the junction contained 4 bases not matched to a gene. CDR1 and CDR2 from the germline V gene are WNHNN and SYGVQD (reference sequence). This CDR3 reads CASKGAGNEQFF. CDR3 DNA: TGCGCCAGCAAGGGGGCTGGGAATGAGCAGTTCTTC.

The V gene is TRBV5-6, the J gene TRBJ2-3; 8 bases map to TRBD2. The J segment lost 0 bases and the V segment lost 1 base, leaving 4 bases of the junction unmatched. The CDR3 is 16 residues long. CDR1 SGHDT and CDR2 YYEEEE come from the germline V gene. CDR3: CASSLKRGSSTDTQYF. The CDR3 nucleotides are TGTGCCAGCAGCTTGAAGCGGGGGAGTAGCACAGATACGCAGTATTTT.

The V gene is TRBV19, the J gene TRBJ2-7, with 8 bases fitting TRBD2. The CDR3 consists of 14 residues. Per the germline V gene, CDR1 is LNHDA and CDR2 is SQIVND (reference sequence). V was pared by 3 bases and J by 2 bases, with 3 bases of the junction left unmatched. The CDR3 spells CASSIGRGAYEQYF. In DNA form, the CDR3 reads TGTGCCAGTAGTATCGGGCGGGGGGCCTACGAGCAGTACTTC. The full variable domain, rest sourced from reference TRBV19 and TRBJ2-7, is DGGITQSPKYLFRKEGQNVTLSCEQNLNHDAMYWYRQDPGQGLRLIYYSQIVNDFQKGDIAEGYSVSREKKESFPLTVTSAQKNPTAFYLCASSIGRGAYEQYFGPGTRLTVT.

The V gene is TRBV7-6, the J gene TRBJ2-7; the D gene is possibly TRBD1 (6 bases). Trimming took off 5 bases at V and 5 bases at J, with 13 bases between the two ends. CDR3 length: 13 amino acids. Germline assignment: CDR1 SGHVS and CDR2 FNYEAQ. This CDR3 reads CASSRTEGDEQYF. The CDR3 DNA reads as TGTGCCAGCAGCCGGACTGAGGGGGACGAGCAGTACTTC.

This chain uses TRBV6-2 or TRBV6-3 with TRBJ2-2; 7 positions agree with TRBD2. Germline V lookup: CDR1 MNHEY, CDR2 SVGEGT. The CDR3 runs to 15 residues. The ends lost 6 bases at V and 2 bases at J; junction bases unmatched: 6. CDR3 bases: TGTGCCAGCAGCTTTGGCGGGGGTAACACCGGGGAGCTGTTTTTT. Protein: CASSFGGGNTGELFF.

The chain has TRBV4-1 and TRBJ2-7; TRBD2 matches at 11 bases. There are 17 residues in the CDR3. Germline V gene lookup returns CDR1 MGHRA and CDR2 YSYEKL. With 1 base clipped from V and 2 bases from J, the junction kept 7 bases outside the gene matches. The CDR3 nucleotides are TGCGCCAGCAGCCAAGTGGGGCTAGCGGGGGGCCCCTACGAGCAGTACTTC. Translating it yields CASSQVGLAGGPYEQYF.

The rearrangement joins TRBV14 to TRBJ1-2; D not certain. The CDR3 loop spans 12 amino acids. V lost 2 bases and J 7 bases, leaving 8 bases between the germline ends. The V gene's germline CDR1 is SGHDN and CDR2 FVKESK. This CDR3 is CASSQWGGGYTF. The CDR3 DNA reads as TGTGCCAGCAGCCAATGGGGTGGTGGCTACACCTTC.

The chain is built from TRBV12-3 or TRBV12-4 and TRBJ1-2; D unresolved. V dropped 5 bases and J dropped 5 bases, with 9 bases sitting between them. The CDR3 sequence is 12 residues long. The CDR3 protein is CASSEPGYGYTF. The CDR3 DNA is TGTGCCAGCAGTGAACCCGGTTATGGCTACACCTTC.

The chain recombines TRBV29-1 with TRBJ1-2; D is ambiguous. The CDR3 loop spans 12 amino acids. With 6 bases removed from V and 9 bases from J, the gap between germline ends came to 17 bases. Germline V gives CDR1 SQVTM, CDR2 ANQGSEA. CDR3 sequence (DNA): TGCAGCGTAAGCCCAGTCAGTCGGAGCTACACCTTC. The encoded protein is CSVSPVSRSYTF.

The V and J genes are TRBV2 and TRBJ1-6; a weak D match, TRBD1 (5 bases). Germline-derived CDR1 and CDR2 are SNHLY and FYNNEI. The germline V and J ends were trimmed by 8 bases and 5 bases, with 16 bases remaining between them. The CDR3 is 15 residues long. CDR3 in DNA: TGTGCCAGCGGGATCGGTCCGGGGGATAATTCACCCCTCCACTTT. Residues: CASGIGPGDNSPLHF.

V gene TRBV18 combines with J gene TRBJ2-7; D unresolved. The CDR3 is 13 residues long. Per germline, CDR1 KGHSH and CDR2 LQKENI. Between the trimmed V and J ends, which lost 3 bases and 0 bases, there was a span of 6 bases. The CDR3 is CASSPDISYEQYF. The CDR3 DNA follows: TGTGCCAGCTCACCCGACATCTCCTACGAGCAGTACTTC.

About this clone itself: Other DNA variants within this sample encode the same CDR3. The DNA for the CDR3 is TGTGCCAGCAGGGACAGGGGAACCTACGAGCAGTACTTC. It yields the protein CASRDRGTYEQYF. The chain employs TRBV6-5 and TRBJ2-7; 9 positions agree with TRBD1. The CDR3 runs to 13 residues. Germline V CDR1 and CDR2: MNHEY, SVGAGI. The V and J ends lost 6 bases and 2 bases, in that order; junction bases with no gene match: 2.

The rearrangement joins TRBV28 to TRBJ2-3; TRBD2 might be the D (6 bases). Trimming removed 11 bases at V and 9 bases at J, with 15 bases between. This CDR3 region has 11 residues. Germline CDR1 reads MDHEN; CDR2 reads SYDVKM. In DNA form, the CDR3 reads TGTGCCTCATCTAGCGAGCGGACGCAGTATTTT. This codes for CASSSERTQYF.